Presented here are 26 T cell receptor beta chains from one specimen sequenced in a study of tumor-infiltrating lymphocytes in primary liver carcinoma. DNA and RNA were both co-extracted from approximately 20-30 mg of bulk tissue that had not been sorted. A primer in the constant region served to generate TCR beta cDNA from 450 to 650 ng of total RNA. Modified slightly, ARM-PCR produced TCR beta libraries over three nested multiplex PCR rounds. Running about 11 cycles apiece, the first two PCR rounds relied on TRBV1-TRBV30 forward primers together with a C-beta reverse primer. One entry per CDR3 protein results from TCRdb running MiXCR on the multiplex PCR reads. The sample carries 40,000 to 60,000 distinct CDR3 sequences, 70% to 85% recorded once. The source material was liver tumor tissue from sampling region 5. Subset indicated: tumor region T5, tumor centre. The source is a man aged 40-49 years with primary liver carcinoma and hepatitis B virus infection.

This clonotype is medium-sized (0.01 to 0.1%) by share. V usage is TRBV10-3 and J usage is TRBJ2-3; TRBD1 aligns across 9 bases. Trimming removed 4 bases from V and 6 bases from J; junction bases left unmatched: 5. This CDR3 is 14 amino acids long. Germline assignment: CDR1 ENHRY and CDR2 SYGVKD. The CDR3 DNA follows: TGTGCCATCAGTGGGAGGACAGGGGAGGATACGCAGTATTTT. It specifies CAISGRTGEDTQYF.

For this clonotype: An end of the junction differs from the germline gene, which may be a read error. The genes are TRBV19 and TRBJ1-1; 9 positions match TRBD1. This CDR3 region has 13 residues. Looked up from germline, CDR1 is LNHDA and CDR2 is SQIVND (reference sequence). As DNA, the CDR3 is TGTGCCACCACCGGGACAGGGAGATTTGGAGCTTCCTTT. It yields the protein CATTGTGRFGASF.

A single count supports this clonotype. A much bigger clone sits one base away, suggesting this may be a read error. The CDR3 does not end in the conserved phenylalanine or tryptophan, so this is likely a read error. The chain links TRBV7-9 to TRBJ1-4; TRBD1 matches at 8 bases. Unmatched junction bases numbered 5, after V lost 4 bases and J lost 7 bases. The CDR3 spans 14 residues. Germline V gene sequence: CDR1 SEHNR, CDR2 FQNEAQ (reference sequence). This CDR3 is CASSSGQGSEKLFY. CDR3 bases: TGTGCCAGCAGCTCCGGACAGGGCTCTGAAAAACTGTTTTAT.

This chain uses TRBV28 with TRBJ1-1, with D unclear. Trimming removed 6 bases at V and 1 base at J, with 15 bases between. Germline V gene sequence: CDR1 MDHEN, CDR2 SYDVKM. This CDR3 region has 15 residues. The CDR3 region has the DNA TGTGCCAGCAGGTGTGAAGAGAGATGGAACACTGAAGCTTTCTTT. This sequence encodes CASRCEERWNTEAFF.

The V gene is TRBV6-5, the J gene TRBJ2-2; D not resolved. The ends were cut back, 11 bases at V and 8 bases at J, with 24 bases in the middle. This CDR3 is 15 amino acids long. CDR1 is MNHEY, CDR2 SVGAGI, per germline. The CDR3 reads CAGSYAVDGTGELFF. CDR3 in DNA: TGTGCCGGTAGTTACGCAGTGGACGGCACTGGGGAGCTGTTTTTT.

Notes on this clonotype: This CDR3 is missing its conserved last phenylalanine or tryptophan, likely due to a read error. The chain uses TRBV18 and TRBJ1-1; TRBD1 matches 10 bases. V lost 4 bases to trimming and J lost 7 bases; unmatched junction nucleotides: 6. The CDR3 has 14 amino acids. Germline V CDR1 and CDR2: KGHSH, LQKENI. In DNA, the CDR3 is TGTGCCAGCTCACTAGCCGGGACAGGGGTTGAAGCTTTCCTT. This codes for CASSLAGTGVEAFL.

This clonotype was picked up many times. A much bigger clone sits one base away, suggesting this may be a read error. This chain connects TRBV6-5 to TRBJ2-1; TRBD2 aligns across 15 bases. The CDR3 has 16 amino acids. Germline V gene lookup returns CDR1 MNHEY and CDR2 SVGAGI. The CDR3 loop is CASGYTGLAGGNEQFF. CDR3 DNA sequence: TGTGCCAGCGGTTACACGGGACTAGCGGGGGGTAATGAGCAGTTCTTC.

This clonotype was seen a handful of times. The chain has TRBV19 and TRBJ2-2; 11 bases are a match to TRBD1. Germline lookup yields CDR1 LNHDA and CDR2 SQIVND (reference sequence). With 3 bases clipped from V and 4 bases from J, the junction kept 4 bases outside the gene matches. This CDR3 is built from 16 residues. CDR3 loop: CASSILGTGGTGELFF. Written as DNA, the CDR3 is TGTGCCAGTAGTATTCTCGGGACAGGGGGCACCGGGGAGCTGTTTTTT.

This clonotype was recorded only once. Mismatch with germline at one junction end may stem from a read error. The chain combines TRBV12-3 or TRBV12-4 with TRBJ1-3, with D possibly TRBD1 on 6 matching bases. The CDR3 is made up of 14 amino acids. This CDR3 reads CAGSLQGTGNTIYF. The CDR3 nucleotides are TGTGCCGGCAGCCTACAGGGAACCGGAAACACCATATATTTT.

V is TRBV19 and J is TRBJ1-2, with D maybe TRBD1 (5 bases). Trimming shortened V by 6 bases and J by 5 bases, and 16 bases separated the two germline ends. Germline V CDR1 and CDR2: LNHDA, SQIVND (reference sequence). CDR3 length equals 14 residues. The CDR3 region has the DNA TGTGCCAGTAGAACTACAGGTGTCCATTATGGCTACACCTTC. This gives the protein CASRTTGVHYGYTF. The full variable domain, completed using reference TRBV19 and TRBJ1-2, is DGGITQSPKYLFRKEGQNVTLSCEQNLNHDAMYWYRQDPGQGLRLIYYSQIVNDFQKGDIAEGYSVSREKKESFPLTVTSAQKNPTAFYLCASRTTGVHYGYTFGSGTRLTVV.

Notes on this clonotype: One end of the junction varies from germline; a read error may be responsible. V usage is TRBV11-2 and J usage is TRBJ2-3; tentatively, D is TRBD2 (5 bases). Looked up from germline, CDR1 is SGHAT and CDR2 is FQNNGV. This CDR3 region has 15 residues. The DNA for the CDR3 is TGTGTCAGCAGCCCTCTAGTGGGAGCCGAAGATACGCAGTATTTT. Residues: CVSSPLVGAEDTQYF.

Ten or more counts support this clonotype. This rearrangement joins TRBV5-4 to TRBJ1-2; D uncertain. Germline lookup yields CDR1 SGHNT and CDR2 YYREEE (reference sequence). V was cut by 0 bases and J by 2 bases, with 5 bases left in between. The CDR3 sequence is 13 residues long. The CDR3 DNA is TGTGCCAGCAGCTTGGCCGACAACTATGGCTACACCTTC. Translating it yields CASSLADNYGYTF. Complete variable domain (other parts from reference TRBV5-4 and TRBJ1-2): ETGVTQSPTHLIKTRGQQVTLRCSSQSGHNTVSWYQQALGQGPQFIFQYYREEENGRGNFPPRFSGLQFPNYSSELNVNALELDDSALYLCASSLADNYGYTFGSGTRLTVV.

Worth noting for this clonotype: Mismatch with germline at one junction end may stem from a read error. This rearrangement joins TRBV7-8 to TRBJ2-3, with a possible D match to TRBD1 (7 bases). The CDR3 consists of 18 residues. Germline values: CDR1 SGHVS, CDR2 FQNEAQ. In DNA, the CDR3 is TGTGCCAGCAACTTAGGCAGGGGGACTCCGGGGGACACAGATACGCAGTATTTT. Encoded protein: CASNLGRGTPGDTDTQYF.

CDR3 amino acids: CSVGARTGDNEQYF. The CDR3 nucleotides are TGCAGCGTTGGAGCCCGGACAGGGGACAACGAGCAGTACTTC. The V call is TRBV29-1, the J call TRBJ2-7; 9 positions match TRBD1. Germline V CDR1 and CDR2: SQVTM, ANQGSEA. V trimming: 4 bases; J trimming: 5 bases; junction bases outside the gene matches: 9. The CDR3 spans 14 residues.

This clonotype was detected only once. V and J are TRBV11-2 and TRBJ2-1, with 12 bases that match TRBD2. The length of the CDR3 is 19 residues. Per germline, CDR1 SGHAT and CDR2 FQNNGV. Trimming took 11 bases from V and 1 from J; bases not matched to a gene: 18. CDR3 in DNA: TGTGCCGACAGCCTTTGGGCTAGCGGGAGGGGGGGGTCCTACAATGAGCAGTTCTTC. It yields the protein CADSLWASGRGGSYNEQFF. The full variable domain, its missing parts supplied by reference TRBV11-2 and TRBJ2-1, is EAGVAQSPRYKIIEKRQSVAFWCNPISGHATLYWYQQILGQGPKLLIQFQNNGVVDDSQLPKDRFSAERLKGVDSTLKIQPAKLEDSAVYLCADSLWASGRGGSYNEQFFGPGTRLTVL.

This clonotype was recorded only once. This CDR3 is missing its conserved last phenylalanine or tryptophan, likely due to a read error. V gene TRBV29-1 combines with J gene TRBJ1-2, with D uncertain. Deletions cut 7 bases from V and 7 bases from J, with 16 bases between. CDR1 is SQVTM, CDR2 ANQGSEA, per germline. The CDR3 is 12 amino acids. CDR3 nucleotides: TGCAGCGCGGTGCGTGGGGTTTTTGGCTACACCTTA. This codes for CSAVRGVFGYTL.

This clonotype showed up just a few times. This chain uses TRBV11-2 with TRBJ2-5, with TRBD2 as a possible D gene (6 bases). Trimming left V 9 bases short and J 0 bases short, with 17 bases between. CDR1 is SGHAT and CDR2 is FQNNGV in the germline V gene. This CDR3 has 15 residues. CDR3 nucleotides: TGTGCCAGATCCCGGGACTCGGCCCACCAAGAGACCCAGTACTTC. Translating gives CARSRDSAHQETQYF.

Of note for this clonotype: A junction boundary mismatches the germline segment, possibly from a read error. The chain combines TRBV5-6 with TRBJ2-6; tentatively, D is TRBD1 (6 bases). The CDR3 sequence is 16 residues long. Per the germline V gene, CDR1 is SGHDT and CDR2 is YYEEEE. The CDR3 is CASNPNRVLWANVLTF. CDR3 DNA: TGTGCCAGCAACCCTAACAGGGTCCTCTGGGCCAACGTTCTGACTTTC. The full variable domain, in which reference TRBV5-6 and TRBJ2-6 provide the parts outside the CDR3, is DAGVTQSPTHLIKTRGQQVTLRCSPKSGHDTVSWYQQALGQGPQFIFQYYEEEERQRGNFPDRFSGHQFPNYSSELNVNALLLGDSALYLCASNPNRVLWANVLTFGAGSRLTVL.

This clonotype was seen at least ten times. The J gene is TRBJ2-5, the V gene TRBV5-1; D might be TRBD1 or TRBD2, each matching 6 bases. This CDR3 has 13 residues. Germline V gives CDR1 SGHRS, CDR2 YFSETQ. The germline V and J ends were trimmed by 5 bases and 3 bases, with 11 bases remaining between them. The CDR3 DNA sequence: TGCGCCAGCAGTTTCGGGGGCGAAGAGACCCAGTACTTC. Translated, it gives CASSFGGEETQYF.

The rearrangement links TRBV10-2 to TRBJ2-5; 8 bases agree with TRBD1. Per the germline V gene, CDR1 is WSHSY and CDR2 is SAAADI. There are 15 residues in the CDR3. Here the CDR3 DNA reads TGCGGTAGCAGTGAGTCAGACAGGGGAGGAGAGACCCAGTACTTC. It is translated as CGSSESDRGGETQYF.

In regard to this clonotype: One end of the junction varies from germline; a read error may be responsible. This chain joins TRBV13 and TRBJ2-7; D possibly corresponds to TRBD1 (5 bases). Germline CDR1 is PRHDT and CDR2 is FYEKMQ (reference sequence). This CDR3 contains 11 residues. For the CDR3, the DNA is TGTGCCAACAGCCTCGGACATGGTAGCTACTTC. Protein product: CANSLGHGSYF.

With respect to this clonotype: A much larger clone differs from this one at a single base, so this may be a read error. The J gene is TRBJ1-2, the V gene TRBV21-1; TRBD1 is the table's D call, not checked against the DNA. TRBV21-1 is assigned pseudogene status. The CDR3 consists of 16 residues. CDR3 DNA: TGTGCCAGCAGCACCACGGGCGACAGGGGATACTATGACTACACCTTC. Amino acid sequence: CASSTTGDRGYYDYTF.

This clonotype has at least ten counts. This chain uses TRBV7-2 with TRBJ2-2; 8 bases are a match to TRBD2. The CDR3 runs to 17 residues. In germline, CDR1 is SGHTA, CDR2 FQGNSA. V lost 2 bases to trimming and J lost 2 bases; unmatched junction nucleotides: 7. The CDR3 sequence is CASSLYGGLANTGELFF. The CDR3, as DNA: TGTGCCAGCAGCTTATACGGAGGACTAGCTAACACCGGGGAGCTGTTTTTT.

As concerns this clonotype: One end of the junction is discordant with germline, which a read error may explain. The rearrangement uses TRBV11-2 and TRBJ2-5, with D tentatively TRBD2 (5 bases). Per germline, CDR1 SGHAT and CDR2 FQNNGV. The CDR3 covers 16 residues. This CDR3 reads CASRSRDSAYQETLYF. In DNA, the CDR3 is TGTGCCAGCAGATCCCGGGATTCGGCCTACCAGGAGACCCTGTACTTC.

To note about this clonotype: One end of the junction is discordant with germline, which a read error may explain. The V call is TRBV18, the J call TRBJ2-5; TRBD1 matches at 9 bases. The CDR3 has 15 residues. Germline V gives CDR1 KGHSH, CDR2 LQKENI. The DNA for the CDR3 is TGTACCAGCTCATCTTGGACAGGGGTCGCGGAGACCCAGTACTTC. This translates into CTSSSWTGVAETQYF. The full variable domain, in which reference TRBV18 and TRBJ2-5 provide the parts outside the CDR3, is NAGVMQNPRHLVRRRGQEARLRCSPMKGHSHVYWYRQLPEEGLKFMVYLQKENIIDESGMPKERFSAEFPKEGPSILRIQQVVRGDSAAYFCTSSSWTGVAETQYFGPGTRLLVL.

Concerning this clonotype itself: This could be a read error, since a much larger clone is one nucleotide away. The chain links TRBV7-9 to TRBJ1-1; D is perhaps TRBD1 (5 bases). The V and J ends lost 4 bases and 0 bases respectively, with 18 bases between them. Germline V lookup: CDR1 SEHNR, CDR2 FQNEAQ (reference sequence). There are 17 residues in the CDR3. The CDR3 DNA is TGTGCCAGCAGCTGGGACGATAGTTTTTCTCTGAACACTGAAGCTTTCTTT. This sequence encodes CASSWDDSFSLNTEAFF.